The clone carrying this T cell receptor (beta chain) was detected a few times. V lost 0 bases to trimming and J lost 2 bases, with 9 bases between them. Per the germline V gene, CDR1 is SGHRS and CDR2 is YFSETQ. The CDR3 extends over 14 amino acids. This sample is drawn from a study of blood T cell repertoires in COVID-19. Across the study: Sources were T cells, B-cell-depleted T cells, or PBMCs; the material itself was cDNA or gDNA.

As handled by the study authors: Estimated nucleated cell counts came from reference gene primer amplification. Produced via immunoSEQ multiplex PCR; TCRdb's table is partial and in-frame only. D and trimming come from the DNA, and the V and J calls and clone size come from that table. The table has about 270,000 clones, roughly 93% seen once. All enrollees were about 18 to 90 years old and from some 24 US areas. Participants were placed into cohorts based on the clinical history they reported. The chain carries TRBV5-1 and TRBJ2-7, with D possibly matching TRBD1 (5 bases). Sequencing was performed on PBMCs or T cells enriched from blood (not recorded which). This TCR derives from a woman aged 40 to 49 with acute COVID-19. Here the CDR3 reads CASSLGQIAYEQYF. CDR3 coding DNA: TGCGCCAGCAGCTTGGGACAGATCGCCTACGAGCAGTACTTC.